This passage covers 3 T cell receptor beta chains from one sample sequenced in a study of shared clonotypes between healthy human individuals. Method: immunoSEQ multiplex PCR; TCRdb's copy keeps in-frame clones and lacks some. In the table there are about 1 million clones, about 77% of which are singletons. Sample: memory CD4+ T cells sorted from blood. The subset was: CD45RA-negative fraction. These receptors came from a man aged 18-30 years in good health.

This clone was seen repeatedly, ten times or more. Other nucleotide sequences in the sample specify the same CDR3. The DNA for the CDR3 is TGTGCCAGCAGCTTGGGACAGGGGGTGAACACCGGGGAGCTGTTTTTT. It codes for CASSLGQGVNTGELFF. The chain employs TRBV5-4 and TRBJ2-2; 9 nucleotides align to TRBD1. Germline loops: CDR1 SGHNT, CDR2 YYREEE (reference sequence). The CDR3 has 16 amino acids. V dropped 0 bases and J dropped 1; count of bases not matched to a gene: 1.

The J gene is TRBJ1-2, the V gene TRBV6-5; tentatively, D is TRBD1 (5 bases). V dropped 7 bases and J dropped 3 bases, with 18 bases sitting between them. Germline CDR1 is MNHEY and CDR2 is SVGAGI. This CDR3 is built from 15 residues. CDR3 amino acids: CASTKRGGGDYGYTF. In DNA form, the CDR3 reads TGTGCCAGCACCAAACGAGGAGGAGGGGACTATGGCTACACCTTC.

In nucleotides, the CDR3 is TGTGCCAGCAGCTGGACAGGGATTTCCTACGAGCAGTACTTC. Its translation: CASSWTGISYEQYF. The rearrangement joins TRBV7-2 to TRBJ2-7, with 8 bases identical to TRBD1. The CDR3 totals 14 residues. Germline CDR1 SGHTA, CDR2 FQGNSA. Trimming took 4 bases from V and 1 from J; bases not matched to a gene: 3.